Listed here is a single T cell receptor beta chain. No antigen is known for it. A much bigger clone sits one base away, suggesting this may be a read error. A second PCR of about 6 to 12 cycles used a sample-barcoded 5' primer and a J-beta primer mix. TCRdb used MiXCR to reprocess the 5' RACE reads, holding one entry per CDR3 protein. The sample contains about a million distinct CDR3 sequences, roughly 47% of which appear only once. CDR1 is SQVTM, CDR2 ANQGSEA, per germline. This CDR3 is 10 amino acids long. Every sample yielded at least 6.5 million isolated PBMCs. This sample is part of a study of blood T cells in healthy people across ages. Study-wide points: CMV status of donors was not determined, possibly confounding expanded clonotype changes.

V and J are TRBV29-1 and TRBJ2-1, with TRBD1 matching 7 bases. Sequences were obtained from blood. The receptor's source is a woman in her fifties or sixties in good health. CDR3 residues: CNAGDSEQFF. CDR3 nucleotide sequence: TGCAACGCCGGGGACAGCGAGCAGTTCTTC.